This TCR beta chain was identified in a study of blood T cell repertoires in COVID-19 (dated by TCRdb to about 2020). Looking at the study overall: Samples covering the acute and convalescent phases of COVID-19 were provided by collaborators in the United States, Italy and Spain. A de-identified subject ID, COVID-19 status, age in years and sex were almost always included in the sample metadata. The material from the prospective study consisted of cDNA or gDNA derived from T cells, B-cell-depleted T cells, or PBMCs. The samples were drawn from two sources: the first 160 participants of the ongoing ImmuneRACE study, and 1,200 or so subjects contributed by 6 global collaborators. Subjects who had been exposed to COVID-19, were actively infected with it, or had recovered from it provided the deeply sampled blood TCRbeta repertoires that made up the dataset. A freely available public database, intended as a resource for researchers studying the immune response to SARS-CoV-2, is where the repertoires were released. Where available, HLA class I and class II types were taken from metadata supplied by the sample provider and were not determined by assay-based typing. Findings and caveats that apply to the study as a whole: The quantity of clinical and demographic metadata differed by source and by participant and was supplied without curation.

As for this clone: It lacks a known antigen. The junction departs from germline at one end; a sequencing error may be responsible.

There are 18 amino acids in the CDR3, from cysteine to phenylalanine inclusive. The CDR3 DNA has 54 bases and is translated from base 1. CDR1 and CDR2 (LNHNV, YYDKDF) derive from the germline V gene (reference sequence). One collaborating source in Seattle enrolled patients during active infection and followed them longitudinally through the course of disease. Each collaborating institution followed its own protocols to collect whole blood in K2EDTA tubes. Collaborator samples were shipped for TCRbeta analysis as frozen whole blood, isolated PBMCs, or DNA extracted from either sample type. TCRbeta CDR3 regions were amplified from genomic DNA using the immunoSEQ Assay, a bias-controlled multiplex PCR. In the original analysis: Nucleated cell counts per sample were estimated from amplification of reference gene primers within the assay. To quantify the absolute abundance of each unique TCRbeta CDR3 rearrangement, sequence reads were collapsed and filtered. For each sample, productive Simpson clonality was calculated as the square root of Simpson's diversity index across productive rearrangements. Entries here come from immuneACCESS through TCRdb and include only in-frame sequences with V and J called. Some clones fail to appear in such tables; in the studies checked, an unresolved V gene covers under half of the shortfall, and the cause of the remainder is unknown. V and J calls and clone size are as listed in that table; D and trimming were resolved from the DNA. A total of around 290,000 clones appear in this sample, approximately 90% of them only once. Over 2% of the sample is taken by the ten largest.

The chain couples TRBV15 to TRBJ2-2; TRBD2 aligns with 9 central bases. The source of this sequence is a woman younger than 45 with COVID-19, enrolled during active disease. The sample was peripheral blood. The CDR3 corresponds to CATSRALVAGANTGELFF. The DNA sequence is as follows: TGTGCCACCAGCAGAGCACTCGTAGCGGGAGCGAACACCGGAGAGCTGTTTTTT.